This T cell receptor beta chain was obtained from a study of blood T cell repertoires in COVID-19. The overall study: COVID-19 samples collected from the United States, Italy and Spain covered acute and convalescent phases.

Some clones are missing from TCRdb's copy, which holds only in-frame ones; the method was immunoSEQ multiplex PCR. The sample lists some 110,000 clones; about 80% were seen once. Trimming removed 7 bases at V and 2 bases at J, with 17 bases between. CDR3 size: 16 residues. Germline-derived CDR1 and CDR2 are LNHDA and SQIVND (reference sequence). The clonotype originates from a woman aged 55 to 70 with acute or convalescent COVID-19. The gene calls are TRBV19 and TRBJ2-2; D perhaps matches TRBD2 (5 bases). The specimen was peripheral blood. DNA for the CDR3: TGTGCCAGTATCAGAACGGAGACGGGAAACACCGGGGAGCTGTTTTTT. Its protein is CASIRTETGNTGELFF.